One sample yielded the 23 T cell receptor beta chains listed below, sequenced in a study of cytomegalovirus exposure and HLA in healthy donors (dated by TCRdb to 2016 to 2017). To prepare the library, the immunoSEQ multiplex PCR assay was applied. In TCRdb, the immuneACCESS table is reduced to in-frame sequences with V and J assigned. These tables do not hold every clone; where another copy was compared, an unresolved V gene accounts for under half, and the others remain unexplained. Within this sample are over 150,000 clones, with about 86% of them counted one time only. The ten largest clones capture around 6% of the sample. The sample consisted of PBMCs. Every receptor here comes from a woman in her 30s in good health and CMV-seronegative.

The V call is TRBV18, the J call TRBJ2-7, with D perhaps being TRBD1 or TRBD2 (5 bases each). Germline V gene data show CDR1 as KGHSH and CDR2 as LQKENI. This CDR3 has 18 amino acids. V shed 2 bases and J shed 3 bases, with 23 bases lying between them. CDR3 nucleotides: TGTGCCAGCTCACCAGGTGGTTTTACGGGGCAGGCGGGCTACGAGCAGTACTTC. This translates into CASSPGGFTGQAGYEQYF.

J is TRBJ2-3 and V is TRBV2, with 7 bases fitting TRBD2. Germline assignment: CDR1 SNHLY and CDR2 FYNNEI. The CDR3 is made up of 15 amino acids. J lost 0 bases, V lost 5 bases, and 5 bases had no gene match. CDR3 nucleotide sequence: TGTGCCAGCAGTCGTGCGGGAGCGAGCACAGATACGCAGTATTTT. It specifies CASSRAGASTDTQYF.

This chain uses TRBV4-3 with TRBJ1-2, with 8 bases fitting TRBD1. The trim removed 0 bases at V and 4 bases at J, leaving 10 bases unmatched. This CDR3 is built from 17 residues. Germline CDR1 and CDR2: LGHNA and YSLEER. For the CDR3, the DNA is TGCGCCAGCAGCCAAGATTCGAGGGGCAGGGGGCCCTATGGCTACACCTTC. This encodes CASSQDSRGRGPYGYTF.

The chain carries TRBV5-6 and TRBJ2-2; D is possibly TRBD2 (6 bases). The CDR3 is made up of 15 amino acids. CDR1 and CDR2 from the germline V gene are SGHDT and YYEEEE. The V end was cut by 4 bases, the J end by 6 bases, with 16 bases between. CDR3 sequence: CASSLIPGGPGELFF. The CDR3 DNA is TGTGCCAGCAGCCTGATCCCCGGGGGACCCGGGGAGCTGTTTTTT.

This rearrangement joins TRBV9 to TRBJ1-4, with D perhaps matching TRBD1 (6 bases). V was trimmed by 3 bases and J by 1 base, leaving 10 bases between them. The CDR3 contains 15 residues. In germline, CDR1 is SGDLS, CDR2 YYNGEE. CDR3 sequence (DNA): TGTGCCAGCAGCGGAACAGGGCAAACTAATGAAAAACTGTTTTTT. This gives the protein CASSGTGQTNEKLFF.

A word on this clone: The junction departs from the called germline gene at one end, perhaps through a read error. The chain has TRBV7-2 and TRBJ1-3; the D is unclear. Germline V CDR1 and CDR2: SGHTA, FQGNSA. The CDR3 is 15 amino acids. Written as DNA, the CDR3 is TGTGCCAGCAGCTCCCACCCGGGATCTGCAAACACCATATATTTT. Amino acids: CASSSHPGSANTIYF. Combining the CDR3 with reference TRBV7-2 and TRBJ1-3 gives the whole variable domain GAGVSQSPSNKVTEKGKDVELRCDPISGHTALYWYRQSLGQGLEFLIYFQGNSAPDKSGLPSDRFSAERTGGSVSTLTIQRTQQEDSAVYLCASSSHPGSANTIYFGEGSWLTVV.

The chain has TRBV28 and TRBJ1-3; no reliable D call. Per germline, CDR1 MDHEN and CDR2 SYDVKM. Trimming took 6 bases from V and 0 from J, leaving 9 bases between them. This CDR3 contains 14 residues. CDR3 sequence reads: CASSPTGSGNTIYF. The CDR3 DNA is TGTGCCAGCAGCCCGACGGGCTCTGGAAACACCATATATTTT. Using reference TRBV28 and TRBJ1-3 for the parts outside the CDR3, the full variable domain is DVKVTQSSRYLVKRTGEKVFLECVQDMDHENMFWYRQDPGLGLRLIYFSYDVKMKEKGDIPEGYSVSREKKERFSLILESASTNQTSMYLCASSPTGSGNTIYFGEGSWLTVV.

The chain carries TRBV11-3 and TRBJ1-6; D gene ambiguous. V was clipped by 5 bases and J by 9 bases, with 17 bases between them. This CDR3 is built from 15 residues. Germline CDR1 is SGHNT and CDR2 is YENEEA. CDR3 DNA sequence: TGTGCCAGCAGCGTACCGGCCCCTGGAGGTTCACCCCTCCACTTT. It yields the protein CASSVPAPGGSPLHF.

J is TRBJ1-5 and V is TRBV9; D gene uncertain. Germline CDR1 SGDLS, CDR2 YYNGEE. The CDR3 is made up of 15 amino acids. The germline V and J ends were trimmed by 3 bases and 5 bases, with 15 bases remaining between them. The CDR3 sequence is CASSARPGSDQPQHF. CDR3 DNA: TGTGCCAGCAGCGCCCGGCCGGGGTCGGATCAGCCCCAGCATTTT.

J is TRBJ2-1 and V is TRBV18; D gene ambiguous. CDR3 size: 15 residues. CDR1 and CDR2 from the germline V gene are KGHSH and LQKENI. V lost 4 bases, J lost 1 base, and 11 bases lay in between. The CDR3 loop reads CASSLRLGSYNEQFF. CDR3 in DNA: TGTGCCAGCTCACTGAGGTTAGGATCCTACAATGAGCAGTTCTTC.

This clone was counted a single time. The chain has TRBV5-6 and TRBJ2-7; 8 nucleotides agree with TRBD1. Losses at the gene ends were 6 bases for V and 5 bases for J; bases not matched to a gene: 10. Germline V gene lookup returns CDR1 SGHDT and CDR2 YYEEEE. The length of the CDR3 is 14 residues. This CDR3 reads CASNRGTGYHEQYF. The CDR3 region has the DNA TGTGCCAGCAATAGGGGGACAGGATACCACGAGCAGTACTTC. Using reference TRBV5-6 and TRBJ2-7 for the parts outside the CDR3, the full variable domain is DAGVTQSPTHLIKTRGQQVTLRCSPKSGHDTVSWYQQALGQGPQFIFQYYEEEERQRGNFPDRFSGHQFPNYSSELNVNALLLGDSALYLCASNRGTGYHEQYFGPGTRLTVT.

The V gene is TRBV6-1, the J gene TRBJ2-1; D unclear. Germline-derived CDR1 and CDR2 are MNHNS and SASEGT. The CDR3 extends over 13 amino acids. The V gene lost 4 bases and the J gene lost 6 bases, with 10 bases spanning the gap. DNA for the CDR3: TGTGCCAGCAGTGCAAGGGTACGCAATGAGCAGTTCTTC. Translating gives CASSARVRNEQFF.

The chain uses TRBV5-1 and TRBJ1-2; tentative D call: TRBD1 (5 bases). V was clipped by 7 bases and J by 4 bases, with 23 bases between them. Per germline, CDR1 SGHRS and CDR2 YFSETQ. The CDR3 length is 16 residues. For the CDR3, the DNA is TGCGCCAGCGGATCGGCCCCAGGGACGGTGGCCTATGGCTACACCTTC. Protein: CASGSAPGTVAYGYTF.

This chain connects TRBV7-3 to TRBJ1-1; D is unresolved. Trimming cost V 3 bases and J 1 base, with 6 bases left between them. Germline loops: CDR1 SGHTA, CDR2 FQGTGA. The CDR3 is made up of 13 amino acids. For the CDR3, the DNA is TGTGCCAGCAGCTTTTTCAGGAACACTGAAGCTTTCTTT. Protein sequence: CASSFFRNTEAFF.

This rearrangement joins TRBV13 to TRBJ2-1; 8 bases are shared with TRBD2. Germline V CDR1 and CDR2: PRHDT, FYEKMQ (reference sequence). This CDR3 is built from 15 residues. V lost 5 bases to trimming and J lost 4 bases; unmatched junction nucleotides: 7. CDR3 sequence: CASSPSSGVYNEQFF. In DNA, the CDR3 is TGTGCCAGCAGCCCCAGTAGCGGGGTTTACAATGAGCAGTTCTTC.

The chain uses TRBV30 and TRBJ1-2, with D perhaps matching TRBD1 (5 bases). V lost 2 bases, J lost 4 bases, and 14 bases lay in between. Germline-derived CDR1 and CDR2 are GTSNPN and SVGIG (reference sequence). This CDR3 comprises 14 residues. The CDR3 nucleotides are TGTGCCTGGAGTACCACACAGGCGGTCTATGGCTACACCTTC. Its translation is CAWSTTQAVYGYTF.

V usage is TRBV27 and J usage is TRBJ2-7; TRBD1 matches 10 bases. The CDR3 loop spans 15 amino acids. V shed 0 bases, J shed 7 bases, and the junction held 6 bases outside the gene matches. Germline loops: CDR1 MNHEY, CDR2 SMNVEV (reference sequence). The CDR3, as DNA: TGTGCCAGCAGTTTATCGGCGACAGGGGGCAGGGAGCAGTACTTC. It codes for CASSLSATGGREQYF.

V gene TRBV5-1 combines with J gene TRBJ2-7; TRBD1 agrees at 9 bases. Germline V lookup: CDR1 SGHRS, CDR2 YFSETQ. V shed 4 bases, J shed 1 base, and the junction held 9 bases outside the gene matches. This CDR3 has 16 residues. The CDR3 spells CASSLAAGTGSYEQYF. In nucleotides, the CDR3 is TGCGCCAGCAGCCTGGCGGCCGGGACAGGGTCCTACGAGCAGTACTTC.

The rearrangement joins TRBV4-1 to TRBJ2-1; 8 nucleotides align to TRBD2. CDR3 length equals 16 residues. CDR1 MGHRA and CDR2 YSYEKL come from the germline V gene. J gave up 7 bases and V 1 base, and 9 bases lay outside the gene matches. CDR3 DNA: TGCGCCAGCAGCCAAGCCCGGCGTAGCGGGACTAATGAGCAGTTCTTC. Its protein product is CASSQARRSGTNEQFF.

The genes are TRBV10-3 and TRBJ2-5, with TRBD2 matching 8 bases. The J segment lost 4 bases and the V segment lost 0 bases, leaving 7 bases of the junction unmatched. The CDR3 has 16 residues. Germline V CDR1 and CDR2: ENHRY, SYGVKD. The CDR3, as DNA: TGTGCCATCAGTGAGTCCAAGCGGGAGATTAGAGAGACCCAGTACTTC. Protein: CAISESKREIRETQYF.

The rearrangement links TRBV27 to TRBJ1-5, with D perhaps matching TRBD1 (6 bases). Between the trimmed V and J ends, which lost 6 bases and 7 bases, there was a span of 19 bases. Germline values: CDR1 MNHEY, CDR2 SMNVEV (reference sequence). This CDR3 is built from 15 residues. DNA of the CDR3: TGTGCCAGCAGCCGGGACAAATATAGCGGCCAGCCCCAGCATTTT. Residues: CASSRDKYSGQPQHF.

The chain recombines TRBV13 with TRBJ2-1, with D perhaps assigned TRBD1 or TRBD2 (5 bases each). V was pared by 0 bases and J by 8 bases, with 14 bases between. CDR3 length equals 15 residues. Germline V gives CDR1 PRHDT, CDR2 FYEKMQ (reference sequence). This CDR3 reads CASSLGMGEVHEQFF. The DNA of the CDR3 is TGTGCCAGCAGCTTAGGGATGGGGGAAGTACATGAGCAGTTCTTC.

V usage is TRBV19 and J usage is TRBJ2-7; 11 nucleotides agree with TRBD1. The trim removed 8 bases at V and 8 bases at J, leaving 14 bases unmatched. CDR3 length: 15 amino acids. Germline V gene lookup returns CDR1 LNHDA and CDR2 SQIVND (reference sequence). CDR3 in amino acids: CASRETGTGGSQQYF. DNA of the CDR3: TGTGCCAGTCGAGAAACCGGGACAGGGGGATCTCAGCAGTACTTC.